This TCR beta chain was profiled in a study of cytomegalovirus exposure and HLA in healthy donors. Study results and caveats: Further analysis, carried out later, found HLA-associated TCR beta chains more clonally expanded than equally common other chains. There were several of the most significant clusters that appeared linked to common viral pathogens in a later analysis.

In the case of this clone: What it binds is unknown.

The PCR was carried out with 60 Vbeta primers and 13 Jbeta primers. In the source study's methods: Unique TCR beta chains totaled roughly 79 million in a later count, with roughly 11 million of them shared. The data were produced by immunoSEQ multiplex PCR, yet TCRdb's version contains in-frame clones alone and is incomplete. V and J calls and clone size are those listed in that table; D and trimming were worked out from the DNA. The sample consists of roughly 190,000 clones, roughly four fifths of them appearing once. This CDR3 has 16 amino acids. Trimming took 6 bases from V and 6 from J; bases not matched to a gene: 11. The V gene's germline CDR1 is LNHDA and CDR2 SQIVND (reference sequence).

This clonotype was sampled from a young man in good health and CMV-seronegative. V gene TRBV19 combines with J gene TRBJ1-4, with 9 bases aligning to TRBD1. Material: PBMCs. CDR3 region: CASSKSPGQGYEKLFF. In DNA form, the CDR3 reads TGTGCCAGTAGCAAGTCTCCGGGACAGGGATATGAAAAACTGTTTTTT.